The T cell receptor beta chain described here comes from a study of Graves' ophthalmopathy and Graves' hyperthyroidism. The CDR3 runs to 13 residues. With 4 bases removed from V and 5 bases from J, the gap between germline ends came to 8 bases. Germline lookup yields CDR1 MGHRA and CDR2 YSYEKL. Eligible hyperthyroidism cases comprised new diagnoses of under 2 months' duration in individuals aged 18 to 65. The study amplified TCR beta CDR3 regions using RNA transcripts. The authors performed first-round RT-PCR with HTBI primers and then a second-round multiplex PCR. One entry per CDR3 protein results from TCRdb running MiXCR on the multiplex PCR reads. The data hold around 1.1 million distinct CDR3 sequences, with around a third observed a single time.

The sample comprised peripheral blood or thyroid tissue (not recorded which). The TCR originated in an adult man with Graves' hyperthyroidism. The chain combines TRBV4-1 with TRBJ1-4; D uncertain. CDR3 DNA: TGCGCCAGCAGCCCAGTCATAAATGAAAAACTGTTTTTT. Translation: CASSPVINEKLFF.